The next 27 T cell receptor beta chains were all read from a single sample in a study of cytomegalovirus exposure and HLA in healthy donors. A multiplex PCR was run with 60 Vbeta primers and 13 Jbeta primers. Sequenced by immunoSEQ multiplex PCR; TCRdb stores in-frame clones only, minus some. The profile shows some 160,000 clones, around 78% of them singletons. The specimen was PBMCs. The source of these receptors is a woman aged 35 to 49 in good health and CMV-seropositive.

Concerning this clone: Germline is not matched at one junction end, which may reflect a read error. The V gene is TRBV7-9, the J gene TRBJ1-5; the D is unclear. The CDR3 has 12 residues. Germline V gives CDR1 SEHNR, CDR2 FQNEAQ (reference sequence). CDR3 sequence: CSSSLVGNPQHF. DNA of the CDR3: TGTTCCAGCAGCTTAGTCGGGAATCCCCAGCATTTT. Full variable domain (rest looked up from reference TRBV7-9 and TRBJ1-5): DTGVSQNPRHKITKRGQNVTFRCDPISEHNRLYWYRQTLGQGPEFLTYFQNEAQLEKSRLLSDRFSAERPKGSFSTLEIQRTEQGDSAMYLCSSSLVGNPQHFGDGTRLSIL.

The CDR3 sequence: CAISVKGVNDGYTF. The CDR3 nucleotides read TGTGCCATCAGTGTTAAGGGGGTGAATGATGGCTACACCTTC. The chain links TRBV10-3 to TRBJ1-2, with a possible D match to TRBD1 (6 bases). In germline, CDR1 is ENHRY, CDR2 SYGVKD. The germline V and J ends were trimmed by 4 bases and 6 bases, with 15 bases remaining between them. This CDR3 contains 14 residues.

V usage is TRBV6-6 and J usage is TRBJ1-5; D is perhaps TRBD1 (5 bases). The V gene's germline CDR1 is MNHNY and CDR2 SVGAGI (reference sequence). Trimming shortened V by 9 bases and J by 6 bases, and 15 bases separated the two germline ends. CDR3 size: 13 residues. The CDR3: CASGGDVSQPQHF. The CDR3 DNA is TGTGCCAGTGGCGGGGACGTTAGTCAGCCCCAGCATTTT.

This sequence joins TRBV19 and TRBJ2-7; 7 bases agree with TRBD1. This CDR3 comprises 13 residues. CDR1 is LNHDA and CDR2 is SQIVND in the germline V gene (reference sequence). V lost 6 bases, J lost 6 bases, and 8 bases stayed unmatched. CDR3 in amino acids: CASSRQGVGEQYF. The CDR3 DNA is TGTGCCAGTAGCAGACAGGGAGTAGGCGAGCAGTACTTC.

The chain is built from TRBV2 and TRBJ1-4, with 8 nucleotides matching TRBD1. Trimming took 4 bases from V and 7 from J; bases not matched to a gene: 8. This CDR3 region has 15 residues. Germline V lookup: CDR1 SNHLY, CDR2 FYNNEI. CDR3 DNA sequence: TGTGCCAGCAGTGTTGAACAGGGGGAGGTTGAAAAACTGTTTTTT. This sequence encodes CASSVEQGEVEKLFF.

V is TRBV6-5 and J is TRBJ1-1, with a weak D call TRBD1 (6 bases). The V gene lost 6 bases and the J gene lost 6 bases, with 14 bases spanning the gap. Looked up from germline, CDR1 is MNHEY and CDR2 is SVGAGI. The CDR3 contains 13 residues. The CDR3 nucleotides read TGTGCCAGCAGAGTTATCAGGGGAGCTGAAGCTTTCTTT. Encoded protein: CASRVIRGAEAFF.

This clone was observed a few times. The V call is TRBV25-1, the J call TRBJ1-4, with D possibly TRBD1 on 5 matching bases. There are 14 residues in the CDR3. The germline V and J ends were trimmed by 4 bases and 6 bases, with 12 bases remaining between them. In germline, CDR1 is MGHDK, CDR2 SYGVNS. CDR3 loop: CASSVTGPYEKLFF. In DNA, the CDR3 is TGTGCCAGCAGTGTCACAGGCCCTTATGAAAAACTGTTTTTT.

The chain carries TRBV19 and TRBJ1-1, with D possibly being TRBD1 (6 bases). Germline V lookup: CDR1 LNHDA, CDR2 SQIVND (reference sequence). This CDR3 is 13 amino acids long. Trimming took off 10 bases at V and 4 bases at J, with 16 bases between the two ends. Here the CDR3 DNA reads TGTGCCACCGAGAGGAAAGGGGGCACTGAAGCTTTCTTT. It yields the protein CATERKGGTEAFF.

CDR3 DNA: TGTGCCAGCAGTTTCTGGGGAGGGGACACTGAAGCTTTCTTT. This gives the protein CASSFWGGDTEAFF. The V and J genes are TRBV27 and TRBJ1-1, with a tentative D call TRBD1 (5 bases). Germline CDR1 is MNHEY and CDR2 is SMNVEV (reference sequence). This CDR3 has 14 amino acids. Trimming removed 3 bases at V and 3 bases at J, with 11 bases between.

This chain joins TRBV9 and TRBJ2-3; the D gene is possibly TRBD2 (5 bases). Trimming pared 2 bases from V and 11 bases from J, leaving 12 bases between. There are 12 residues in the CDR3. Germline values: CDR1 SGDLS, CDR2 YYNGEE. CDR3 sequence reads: CASSVTGNLQYF. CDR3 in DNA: TGTGCCAGCAGCGTTACCGGGAACCTGCAGTATTTT.

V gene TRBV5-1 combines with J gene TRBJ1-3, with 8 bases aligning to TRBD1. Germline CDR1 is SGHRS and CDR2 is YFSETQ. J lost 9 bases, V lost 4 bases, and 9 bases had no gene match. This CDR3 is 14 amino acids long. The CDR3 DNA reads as TGCGCCAGCAGCCTGCGACAGGGACAGGCCACCATATATTTT. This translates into CASSLRQGQATIYF. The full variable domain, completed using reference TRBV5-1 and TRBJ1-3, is KAGVTQTPRYLIKTRGQQVTLSCSPISGHRSVSWYQQTPGQGLQFLFEYFSETQRNKGNFPGRFSGRQFSNSRSEMNVSTLELGDSALYLCASSLRQGQATIYFGEGSWLTVV.

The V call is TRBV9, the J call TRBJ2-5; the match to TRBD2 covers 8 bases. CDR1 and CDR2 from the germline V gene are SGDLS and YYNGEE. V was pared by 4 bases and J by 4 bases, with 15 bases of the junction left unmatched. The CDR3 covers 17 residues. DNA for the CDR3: TGTGCCAGCAGCCCCAACGAGGGGCTAGCGGGTAGAGAGACCCAGTACTTC. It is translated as CASSPNEGLAGRETQYF.

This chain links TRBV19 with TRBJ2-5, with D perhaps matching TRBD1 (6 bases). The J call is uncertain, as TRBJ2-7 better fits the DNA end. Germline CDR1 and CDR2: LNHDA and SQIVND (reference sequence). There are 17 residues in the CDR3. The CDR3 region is CASSDLLSRDTSYEQYF. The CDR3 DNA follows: TGTGCCAGTAGTGACCTTCTAAGCCGGGACACGTCCTACGAGCAGTACTTC.

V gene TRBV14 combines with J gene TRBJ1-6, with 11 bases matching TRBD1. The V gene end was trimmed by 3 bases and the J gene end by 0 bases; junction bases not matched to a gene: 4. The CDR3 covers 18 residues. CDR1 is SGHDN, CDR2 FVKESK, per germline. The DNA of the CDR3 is TGTGCCAGCAGCCACAGGGACAGGGGGAGCTCCTATAATTCACCCCTCCACTTT. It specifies CASSHRDRGSSYNSPLHF.

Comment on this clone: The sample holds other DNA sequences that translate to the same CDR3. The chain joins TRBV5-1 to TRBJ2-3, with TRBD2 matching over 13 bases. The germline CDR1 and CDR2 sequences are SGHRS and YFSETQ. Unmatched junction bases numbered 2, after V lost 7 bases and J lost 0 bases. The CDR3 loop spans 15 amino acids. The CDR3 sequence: CASGTSGVSTDTQYF. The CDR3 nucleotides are TGCGCCAGCGGGACTAGCGGGGTGAGCACAGATACGCAGTATTTT. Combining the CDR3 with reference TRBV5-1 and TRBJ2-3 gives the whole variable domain KAGVTQTPRYLIKTRGQQVTLSCSPISGHRSVSWYQQTPGQGLQFLFEYFSETQRNKGNFPGRFSGRQFSNSRSEMNVSTLELGDSALYLCASGTSGVSTDTQYFGPGTRLTVL.

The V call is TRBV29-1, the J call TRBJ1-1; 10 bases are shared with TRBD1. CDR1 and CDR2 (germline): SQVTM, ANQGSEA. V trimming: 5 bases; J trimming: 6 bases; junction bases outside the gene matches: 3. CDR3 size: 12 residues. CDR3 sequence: CSVQDRGAEAFF. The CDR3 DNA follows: TGCAGCGTTCAGGACAGGGGGGCTGAAGCTTTCTTT.

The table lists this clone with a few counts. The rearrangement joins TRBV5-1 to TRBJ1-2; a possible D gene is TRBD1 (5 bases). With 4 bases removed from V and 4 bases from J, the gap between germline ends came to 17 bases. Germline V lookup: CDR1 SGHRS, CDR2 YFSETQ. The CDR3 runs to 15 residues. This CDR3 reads CASSPWTIRSYGYTF. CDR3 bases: TGCGCCAGCAGCCCCTGGACAATACGAAGCTATGGCTACACCTTC.

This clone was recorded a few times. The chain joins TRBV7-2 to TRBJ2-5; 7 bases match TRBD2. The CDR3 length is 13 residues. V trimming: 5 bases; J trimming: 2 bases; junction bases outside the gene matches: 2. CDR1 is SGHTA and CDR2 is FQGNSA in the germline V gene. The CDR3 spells CASSHGGQETQYF. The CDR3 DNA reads TGTGCCAGCAGCCACGGGGGGCAAGAGACCCAGTACTTC.

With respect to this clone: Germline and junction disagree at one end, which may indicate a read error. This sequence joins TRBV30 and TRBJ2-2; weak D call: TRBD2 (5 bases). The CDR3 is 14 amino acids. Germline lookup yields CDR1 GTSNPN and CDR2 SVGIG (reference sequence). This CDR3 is CAWKSRYNTGKLFF. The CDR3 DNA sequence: TGTGCCTGGAAGAGTCGTTATAACACCGGGAAGCTGTTTTTT.

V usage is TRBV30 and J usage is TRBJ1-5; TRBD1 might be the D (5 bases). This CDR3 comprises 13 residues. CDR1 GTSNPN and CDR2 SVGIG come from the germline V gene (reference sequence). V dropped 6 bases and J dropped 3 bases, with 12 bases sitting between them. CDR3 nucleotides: TGTGCCTGCGCGACAGACTCCAATCAGCCCCAGCATTTT. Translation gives CACATDSNQPQHF.

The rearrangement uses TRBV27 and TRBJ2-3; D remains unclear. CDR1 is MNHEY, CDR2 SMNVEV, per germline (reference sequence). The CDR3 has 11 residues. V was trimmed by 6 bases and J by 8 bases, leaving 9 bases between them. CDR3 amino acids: CASRRLGTQYF. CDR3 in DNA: TGTGCCAGCAGGAGGCTGGGTACGCAGTATTTT.

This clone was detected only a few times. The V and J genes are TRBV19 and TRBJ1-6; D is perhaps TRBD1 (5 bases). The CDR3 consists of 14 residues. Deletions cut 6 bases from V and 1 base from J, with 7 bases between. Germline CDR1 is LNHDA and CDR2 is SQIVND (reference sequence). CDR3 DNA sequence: TGTGCCAGTAGAGGGGATTCCTATAATTCACCCCTCCACTTT. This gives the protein CASRGDSYNSPLHF.

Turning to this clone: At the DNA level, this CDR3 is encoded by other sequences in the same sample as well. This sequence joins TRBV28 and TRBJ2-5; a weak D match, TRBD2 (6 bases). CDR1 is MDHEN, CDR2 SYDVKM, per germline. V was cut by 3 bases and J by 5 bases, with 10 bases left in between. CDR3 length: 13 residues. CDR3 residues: CASSLGGGETQYF. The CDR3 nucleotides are TGTGCCAGCAGTTTGGGGGGTGGGGAGACCCAGTACTTC.

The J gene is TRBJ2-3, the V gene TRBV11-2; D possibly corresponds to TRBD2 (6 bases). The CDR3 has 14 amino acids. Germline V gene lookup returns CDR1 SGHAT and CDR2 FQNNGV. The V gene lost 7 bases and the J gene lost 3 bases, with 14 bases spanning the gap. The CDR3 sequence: CASTPGAGTDTQYF. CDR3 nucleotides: TGTGCCAGCACCCCGGGAGCGGGTACAGATACGCAGTATTTT.

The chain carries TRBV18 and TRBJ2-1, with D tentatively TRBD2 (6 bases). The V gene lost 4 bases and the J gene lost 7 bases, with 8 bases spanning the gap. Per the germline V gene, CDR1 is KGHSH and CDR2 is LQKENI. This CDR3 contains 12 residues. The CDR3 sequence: CASSLLANEQFF. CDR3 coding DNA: TGTGCCAGCTCACTACTAGCAAATGAGCAGTTCTTC.

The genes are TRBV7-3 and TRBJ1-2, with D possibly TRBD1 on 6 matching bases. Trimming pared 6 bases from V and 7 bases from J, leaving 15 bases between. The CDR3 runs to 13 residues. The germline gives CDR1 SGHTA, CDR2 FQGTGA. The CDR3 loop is CASSDRDNRGYTF. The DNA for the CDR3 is TGTGCCAGCAGTGACCGGGACAATCGTGGCTACACCTTC.

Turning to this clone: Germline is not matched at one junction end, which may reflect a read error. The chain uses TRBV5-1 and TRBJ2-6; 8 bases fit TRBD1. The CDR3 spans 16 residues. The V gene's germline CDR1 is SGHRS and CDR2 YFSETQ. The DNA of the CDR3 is TGCGCCAGCAGCTTCGACAGGGGCTCTGGGGCCAACGGCCTGACTTTC. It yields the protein CASSFDRGSGANGLTF.